This T cell receptor beta chain originates from a study of siplizumab effects on memory and regulatory T cells. Study results and caveats: Proliferating CD4+ or CD8+ clones, roughly 75-96% of them, lacked an assignable naive or memory phenotype.

The assay covered some 100,000 TCR templates per sample. The method was immunoSEQ multiplex PCR; TCRdb's version includes in-frame clones alone and lacks a portion of them. The table has approximately 100,000 clones, roughly 93% seen once. Concerning this clone: Antigen unknown.

Deletions cut 7 bases from V and 4 bases from J, with 19 bases between. Looked up from germline, CDR1 is SGHAT and CDR2 is FQNNGV. The CDR3 runs 16 residues. The J gene is TRBJ2-2, the V gene TRBV11-2; D may be TRBD2 (7 bases). The sequencing input was Tregs sorted from blood. This TCR came from a human donor in good health. The CDR3, as DNA: TGTGCCAGCACCCTCGGGGCGGGGGCCCTCACCGGGGAGCTGTTTTTT. Protein sequence: CASTLGAGALTGELFF.